This TCR beta chain emerged from a study of monozygotic twins with cystic fibrosis. Looking at the study overall: Library input was about 3.3 micrograms of fragmented DNA, with roughly 14 PCR cycles.

Per the germline V gene, CDR1 is SGHVS and CDR2 is FQNEAQ. This CDR3 is 14 amino acids long. V lost 1 base, J lost 2 bases, and 8 bases lay in between. Profiling relied on immunoSEQ multiplex PCR, and the TCRdb table lists in-frame clones only, not all of them. The repertoire has almost 20,000 clones, under 95% of them found once; the top ten carry around 1.6%. Turning to this clone: Antigen specificity is unknown.

Study conclusions and caveats: V usage most resembled the co-twin in 13 of 16 pairs. The repertoire was suggested to be naive-dominated, clonality median approximately 0.0093. Monozygotic CF twin pairs shared significantly more nucleotide-identical clonotypes than unrelated CF individuals did.

The chain has TRBV7-8 and TRBJ1-2; D might be TRBD1 (5 bases). The source is a girl aged 2 to 10 with cystic fibrosis. The material sequenced was blood. The CDR3 bases are TGTGCCAGCAGCTTAGGGGGGGGAAACTATGGCTACACCTTC. Its protein is CASSLGGGNYGYTF.